These 7 T cell receptor beta chains came from one sample sequenced in a study of response to subunit inactivated influenza vaccine. TCRdb called the RT-PCR reads again in MiXCR, with one record for every CDR3 protein. The sample records approximately 530,000 distinct CDR3 sequences, roughly 13% being singletons. This specimen was PBMCs from blood, taken roughly 47 days after vaccination. The receptor source for this set is a man aged 50-59 years who received an inactivated influenza vaccine.

This clonotype was recorded a few times. V is TRBV4-3 and J is TRBJ2-1; D not resolved. This CDR3 contains 14 residues. In germline, CDR1 is LGHNA, CDR2 YSLEER. V shed 0 bases and J shed 6 bases, with 9 bases lying between them. This chain's CDR3 is CASSQDLGFNEQFF. CDR3 nucleotides: TGCGCCAGCAGCCAAGATTTAGGTTTCAATGAGCAGTTCTTC.

There are a few counts of this clonotype. The genes are TRBV5-4 and TRBJ2-2, with TRBD1 matching 9 bases. The length of the CDR3 is 14 residues. V lost 7 bases, J lost 1 base, and 2 bases stayed unmatched. Germline assignment: CDR1 SGHNT and CDR2 YYREEE (reference sequence). The CDR3 coding sequence is TGTGCCAGCTGGGACAGGGAGAACACCGGGGAGCTGTTTTTT. Translation: CASWDRENTGELFF. The full variable domain, its missing parts supplied by reference TRBV5-4 and TRBJ2-2, is ETGVTQSPTHLIKTRGQQVTLRCSSQSGHNTVSWYQQALGQGPQFIFQYYREEENGRGNFPPRFSGLQFPNYSSELNVNALELDDSALYLCASWDRENTGELFFGEGSRLTVL.

The sample holds many counts of this clonotype. The chain uses TRBV12-3 or TRBV12-4 and TRBJ2-7; D might be TRBD2 (6 bases). The germline V and J ends were trimmed by 5 bases and 0 bases, with 14 bases remaining between them. The CDR3 contains 15 residues. Here the CDR3 reads CASSTVSEGSYEQYF. In DNA form, the CDR3 reads TGTGCCAGCAGTACCGTATCGGAGGGCTCCTACGAGCAGTACTTC.

This chain uses TRBV5-1 with TRBJ2-6; D is possibly TRBD2 (5 bases). The CDR3 covers 15 residues. V was cut by 3 bases and J by 3 bases, with 10 bases left in between. Germline V lookup: CDR1 SGHRS, CDR2 YFSETQ. This CDR3 reads CASSSQAGGANVLTF. The CDR3 region has the DNA TGCGCCAGCAGCTCCCAGGCGGGTGGGGCCAACGTCCTGACTTTC.

This clonotype was seen a few times. The chain couples TRBV25-1 to TRBJ1-2; weak D call: TRBD1 (5 bases). V was pared by 10 bases and J by 2 bases, with 14 bases between. Germline CDR1 and CDR2: MGHDK and SYGVNS. CDR3 length equals 13 residues. CDR3 in amino acids: CATSLQENYGYTF. CDR3 bases: TGTGCCACATCATTACAGGAAAACTATGGCTACACCTTC.

This clonotype has a count of ten or more. The chain recombines TRBV20-1 with TRBJ1-3, with D unresolved. The CDR3 sequence is 13 residues long. V gave up 1 base and J gave up 3 bases, with 7 bases separating them. The germline gives CDR1 DFQATT, CDR2 SNEGSKA (reference sequence). The CDR3: CSARGDLGNTIYF. In DNA form, the CDR3 reads TGCAGTGCTAGAGGCGACCTTGGAAACACCATATATTTT.

This clonotype showed up just a few times. The chain has TRBV15 and TRBJ2-7, with 8 bases aligning to TRBD1. Germline-derived CDR1 and CDR2 are LNHNV and YYDKDF (reference sequence). This CDR3 has 13 amino acids. Losses at the gene ends were 1 base for V and 4 bases for J; bases not matched to a gene: 0. In nucleotides, the CDR3 is TGTGCCACCAGCAGAGGGACAGGGTACGAGCAGTACTTC. This sequence encodes CATSRGTGYEQYF.